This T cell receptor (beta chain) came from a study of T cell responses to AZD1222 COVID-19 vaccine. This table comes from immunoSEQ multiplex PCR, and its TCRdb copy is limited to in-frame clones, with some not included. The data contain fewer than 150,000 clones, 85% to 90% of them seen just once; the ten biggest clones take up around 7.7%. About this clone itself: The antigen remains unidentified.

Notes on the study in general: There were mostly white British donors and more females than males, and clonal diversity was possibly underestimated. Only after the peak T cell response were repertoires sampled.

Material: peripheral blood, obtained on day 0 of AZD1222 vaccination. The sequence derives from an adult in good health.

CDR3: CATSANQDRGVNEQFF. DNA for the CDR3: TGTGCCACCAGCGCAAACCAAGACAGGGGAGTCAATGAGCAGTTCTTC. J is TRBJ2-1 and V is TRBV24-1; TRBD1 aligns across 8 bases. Germline trimming cut 7 bases from V and 6 bases from J; bases unmatched to any gene: 13. The CDR3 runs to 16 residues. Germline assignment: CDR1 KGHDR and CDR2 SFDVKD.